Listed below are T cell receptor beta chains from one sample, sequenced in a study of shared clonotypes between healthy human individuals. Produced via immunoSEQ multiplex PCR; TCRdb's table is partial and in-frame only. The sample records hundreds of thousands of clones, approximately 96% being singletons. The sample consisted of naive CD8+ T cells sorted from blood. Receptor source: a woman in her twenties or thirties in good health. Both conserved end residues are part of each CDR3. A D gene is named only where the DNA matches it firmly. Not every row has a clone size; where given, it reads once, few, many or a size class.

TRBD1,TRBV29-1,-,TRBJ2-7,TGCAGCGTCAGGACAGGGGGCGGTTACGAGCAGTACTTC,CSVRTGGGYEQYF
-,TRBV29-1,-,TRBJ2-1,TGCAGCGGCTTGACTATGGGCAGGATTCGGAATGAGCAGTTCTTC,CSGLTMGRIRNEQFF
-,TRBV7-2,-,TRBJ2-7,TGTGCCAGCAGCTTACTAGGCAACTACGAGCAGTACTTC,CASSLLGNYEQYF
-,TRBV5-6,-,TRBJ1-5,TGTGCCAGCAGCTTTGGGGTGAGTAGAAGCAATCAGCCCCAGCATTTT,CASSFGVSRSNQPQHF
TRBD1,TRBV28,-,TRBJ2-7,TGTGCCAGCAGTTTATTCCTTGGGACAGGGGGGACCTACGAGCAGTACTTC,CASSLFLGTGGTYEQYF
-,TRBV9,-,TRBJ2-7,TGTGCCAGCAGCCCGTACGACAGATACGAGCAGTACTTC,CASSPYDRYEQYF
-,TRBV6-6,-,TRBJ2-3,TGTGCCAGCAGTGCCCGGATAGCGGTAGATACGCAGTATTTT,CASSARIAVDTQYF
-,TRBV11-2,-,TRBJ2-7,TGTGCCAGCAGCATTGGGATGGGTCCTTACGAGCAGTACTTC,CASSIGMGPYEQYF
-,TRBV5-4,-,TRBJ2-7,TGTGCCAGCAGCAAAGACTACGAGCAGTACTTC,CASSKDYEQYF
TRBD2,TRBV27,-,TRBJ2-7,TGTGCCAGCAGTTTATCGGCTAGCGGGACCTACGAGCAGTACTTC,CASSLSASGTYEQYF
-,TRBV14,-,TRBJ1-2,TGTGCCAGCAGCCAAGATCGCGACTTTCCAACCTATGGCTACACCTTC,CASSQDRDFPTYGYTF
-,TRBV15,-,TRBJ1-5,TGTGCCACCCAATATGACGCGCGAAATCAGCCCCAGCATTTT,CATQYDARNQPQHF
TRBD2,TRBV28,-,TRBJ2-2,TGTGCCAGCAGTTTAGGACTAGCGGGAGGGACCGGGGAGCTGTTTTTT,CASSLGLAGGTGELFF
TRBD2,TRBV5-1,-,TRBJ2-1,TGCGCCAGCAGCCTGGGTTTCGGGACTAGGGACCTTGAGCAGTTCTTC,CASSLGFGTRDLEQFF
-,TRBV13,-,TRBJ2-7,TGTGCCAGCAGCTTAGGACAGGGCCTCGCCGGGAGCCACGAGCAGTACTTC,CASSLGQGLAGSHEQYF
TRBD2,TRBV4-1,once,TRBJ2-1,TGCGCCAGCAGCCAAAGATCGACTAGCGGCTACAATGAGCAGTTCTTC,CASSQRSTSGYNEQFF
-,TRBV4-2,-,TRBJ1-5,TGTGCCAGCAGCCAAAGGGCCGCCGGGGCCAATCAGCCCCAGCATTTT,CASSQRAAGANQPQHF
-,TRBV4-2,-,TRBJ2-7,TGTGCCAGCAGCCAAGAGAGGACGGGAACCTACGAGCAGTACTTC,CASSQERTGTYEQYF
-,TRBV11-2,-,TRBJ2-5,TGTGCCAGCAGCTTAGAAGCAAAACAAGAGACCCAGTACTTC,CASSLEAKQETQYF
-,TRBV5-1,-,TRBJ2-3,TGCGCCAGCAGCTTGGAACTAGCCCCAGATACGCAGTATTTT,CASSLELAPDTQYF